This T cell receptor (beta chain) was documented in a study of OX40 agonist ivuxolimab in advanced cancers. For the study at large: The study treated patients with ivuxolimab, an agonistic anti-OX40 (CD134) antibody.

Sequenced by immunoSEQ multiplex PCR; TCRdb stores in-frame clones only, minus some. The sample lists 70,000 or so clones, about 89% occurring once. The CDR3 covers 11 residues. Trimming cost V 2 bases and J 5 bases, with 3 bases left between them. Germline loops: CDR1 KGHSH, CDR2 LQKENI. This TCR was recovered from an adult with an advanced solid tumor such as melanoma, head and neck, liver or kidney cancer. The chain links TRBV18 to TRBJ2-5; D remains ambiguous. The specimen comprised CD4+ or CD8+ T cells sorted from blood, sampled in a trial of the OX40 agonist ivuxolimab. CDR3 amino acids: CASSPTETQYF. The CDR3 DNA reads as TGTGCCAGCTCACCAACGGAGACCCAGTACTTC.